The sequence of this TCR beta chain was determined in a study of CD8 T cells in Susac syndrome. V lost 0 bases and J 4 bases, leaving 9 bases between the germline ends. CDR3 size: 14 residues. Germline V gene lookup returns CDR1 LGHDT and CDR2 YNNKEL (reference sequence). RNA amounts of roughly 0.45 to 1 ug underwent reverse transcription with random hexamers. MiXCR, applied by TCRdb to the immunoSEQ multiplex PCR reads, yields one record per CDR3 protein. The table includes approximately 170,000 distinct CDR3 sequences, about 90% detected once. Sequencing of TCR beta was undertaken in CD8+ and CD4+ T cells derived from blood.

Source material: CD4+ T cells from PBMCs. The receptor's source is a human donor in good health. V gene TRBV3-1 combines with J gene TRBJ1-2, with D perhaps TRBD1 (5 bases). The CDR3 DNA reads as TGTGCCAGCAGCCAAGAGGCGGGGGGCTATGGCTACACCTTC. Its translation is CASSQEAGGYGYTF.